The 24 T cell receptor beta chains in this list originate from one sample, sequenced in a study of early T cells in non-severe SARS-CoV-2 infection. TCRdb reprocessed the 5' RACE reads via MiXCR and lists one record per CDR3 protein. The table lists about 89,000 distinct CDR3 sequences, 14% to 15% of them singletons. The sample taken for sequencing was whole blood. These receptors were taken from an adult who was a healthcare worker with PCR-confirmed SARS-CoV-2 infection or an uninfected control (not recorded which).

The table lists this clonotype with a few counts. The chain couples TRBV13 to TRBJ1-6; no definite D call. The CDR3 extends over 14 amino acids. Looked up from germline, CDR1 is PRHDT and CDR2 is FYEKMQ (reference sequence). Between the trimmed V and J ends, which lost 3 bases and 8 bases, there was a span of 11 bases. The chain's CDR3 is CASSFGQSDSPLHF. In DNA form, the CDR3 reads TGTGCCAGCAGCTTCGGGCAGTCCGATTCACCCCTCCACTTT.

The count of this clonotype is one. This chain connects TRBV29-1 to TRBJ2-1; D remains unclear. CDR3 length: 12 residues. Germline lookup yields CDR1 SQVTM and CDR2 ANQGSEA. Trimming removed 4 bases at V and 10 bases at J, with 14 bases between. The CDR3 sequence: CSVGWVMGEQFF. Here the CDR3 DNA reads TGCAGCGTTGGCTGGGTGATGGGGGAGCAGTTCTTC.

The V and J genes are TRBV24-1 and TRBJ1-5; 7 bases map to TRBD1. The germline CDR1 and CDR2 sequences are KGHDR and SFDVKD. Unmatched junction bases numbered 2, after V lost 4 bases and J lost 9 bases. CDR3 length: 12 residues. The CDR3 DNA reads TGTGCCACCAGTGAACAGGGGACGCCCCAGCATTTT. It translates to CATSEQGTPQHF.

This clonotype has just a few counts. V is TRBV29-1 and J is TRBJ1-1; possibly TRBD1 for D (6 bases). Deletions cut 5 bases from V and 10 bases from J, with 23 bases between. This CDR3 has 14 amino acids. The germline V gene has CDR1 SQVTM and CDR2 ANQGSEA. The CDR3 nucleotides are TGCAGCGTTCTTGGGACAAAGGAATTTGTGGTAGCTTTCTTT. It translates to CSVLGTKEFVVAFF.

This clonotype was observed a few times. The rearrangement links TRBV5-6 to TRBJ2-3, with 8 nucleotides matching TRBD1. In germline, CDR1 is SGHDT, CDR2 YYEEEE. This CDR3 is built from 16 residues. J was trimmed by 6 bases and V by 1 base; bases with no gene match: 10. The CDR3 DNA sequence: TGTGCCAGCAGCTTGACTAAACAGGGGGGAGACGATACGCAGTATTTT. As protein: CASSLTKQGGDDTQYF.

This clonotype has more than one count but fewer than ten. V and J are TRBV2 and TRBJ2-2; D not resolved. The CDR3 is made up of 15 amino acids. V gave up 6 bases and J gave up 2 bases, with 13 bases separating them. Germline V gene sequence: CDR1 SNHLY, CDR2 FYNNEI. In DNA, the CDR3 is TGTGCCAGCAGCGTGAACCCCCCCAACACCGGGGAGCTGTTTTTT. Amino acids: CASSVNPPNTGELFF. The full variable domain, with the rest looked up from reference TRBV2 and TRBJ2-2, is EPEVTQTPSHQVTQMGQEVILRCVPISNHLYFYWYRQILGQKVEFLVSFYNNEISEKSEIFDDQFSVERPDGSNFTLKIRSTKLEDSAMYFCASSVNPPNTGELFFGEGSRLTVL.

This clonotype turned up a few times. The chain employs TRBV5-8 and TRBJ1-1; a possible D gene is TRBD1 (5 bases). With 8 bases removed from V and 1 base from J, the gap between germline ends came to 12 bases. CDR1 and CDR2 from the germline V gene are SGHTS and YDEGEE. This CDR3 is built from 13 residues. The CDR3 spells CASKGMRNTEAFF. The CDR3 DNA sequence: TGTGCCAGTAAGGGGATGCGGAACACTGAAGCTTTCTTT.

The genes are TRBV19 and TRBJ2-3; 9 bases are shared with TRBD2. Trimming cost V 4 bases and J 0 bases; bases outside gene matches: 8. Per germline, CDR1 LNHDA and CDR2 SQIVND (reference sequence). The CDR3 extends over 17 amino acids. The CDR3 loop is CASSREQRGASTDTQYF. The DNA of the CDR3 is TGTGCCAGTAGTAGAGAGCAGCGGGGGGCGAGCACAGATACGCAGTATTTT. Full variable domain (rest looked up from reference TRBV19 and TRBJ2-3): DGGITQSPKYLFRKEGQNVTLSCEQNLNHDAMYWYRQDPGQGLRLIYYSQIVNDFQKGDIAEGYSVSREKKESFPLTVTSAQKNPTAFYLCASSREQRGASTDTQYFGPGTRLTVL.

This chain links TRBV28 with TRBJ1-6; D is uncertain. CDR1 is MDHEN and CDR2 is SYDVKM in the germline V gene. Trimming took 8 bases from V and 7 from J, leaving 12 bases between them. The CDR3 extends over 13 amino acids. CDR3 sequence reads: CASGSGGNSPLHF. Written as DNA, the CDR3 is TGTGCCAGCGGCTCAGGAGGAAATTCACCCCTCCACTTT. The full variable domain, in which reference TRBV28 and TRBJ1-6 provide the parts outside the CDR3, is DVKVTQSSRYLVKRTGEKVFLECVQDMDHENMFWYRQDPGLGLRLIYFSYDVKMKEKGDIPEGYSVSREKKERFSLILESASTNQTSMYLCASGSGGNSPLHFGNGTRLTVT.

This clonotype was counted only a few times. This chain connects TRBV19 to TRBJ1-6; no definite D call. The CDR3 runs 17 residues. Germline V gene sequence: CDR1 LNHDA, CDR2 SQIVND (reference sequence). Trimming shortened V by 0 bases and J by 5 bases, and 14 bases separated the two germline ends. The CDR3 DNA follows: TGTGCCAGTAGTATAGATCTTCAGGCCTTTGATAATTCACCCCTCCACTTT. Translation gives CASSIDLQAFDNSPLHF. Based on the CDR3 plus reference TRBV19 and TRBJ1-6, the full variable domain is DGGITQSPKYLFRKEGQNVTLSCEQNLNHDAMYWYRQDPGQGLRLIYYSQIVNDFQKGDIAEGYSVSREKKESFPLTVTSAQKNPTAFYLCASSIDLQAFDNSPLHFGNGTRLTVT.

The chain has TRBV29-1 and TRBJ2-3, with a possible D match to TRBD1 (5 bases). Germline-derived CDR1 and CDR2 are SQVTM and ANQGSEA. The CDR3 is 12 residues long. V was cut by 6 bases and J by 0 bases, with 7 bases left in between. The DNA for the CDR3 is TGCAGCGTGGGGCCTAGCACAGATACGCAGTATTTT. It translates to CSVGPSTDTQYF.

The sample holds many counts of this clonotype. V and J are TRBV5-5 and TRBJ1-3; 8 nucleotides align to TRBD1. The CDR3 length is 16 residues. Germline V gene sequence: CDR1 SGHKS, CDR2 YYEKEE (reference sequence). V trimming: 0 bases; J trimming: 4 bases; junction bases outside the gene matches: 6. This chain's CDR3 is CASSLAWTGSGNTIYF. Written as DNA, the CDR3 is TGTGCCAGCAGCTTGGCCTGGACAGGGTCCGGAAACACCATATATTTT. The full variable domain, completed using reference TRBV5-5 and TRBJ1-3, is DAGVTQSPTHLIKTRGQQVTLRCSPISGHKSVSWYQQVLGQGPQFIFQYYEKEERGRGNFPDRFSARQFPNYSSELNVNALLLGDSALYLCASSLAWTGSGNTIYFGEGSWLTVV.

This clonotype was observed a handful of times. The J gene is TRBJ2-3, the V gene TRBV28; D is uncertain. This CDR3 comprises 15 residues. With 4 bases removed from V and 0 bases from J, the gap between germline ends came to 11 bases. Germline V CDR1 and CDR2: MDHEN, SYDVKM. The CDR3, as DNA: TGTGCCAGCAGTTCGCATGGGCCTAGCACAGATACGCAGTATTTT. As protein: CASSSHGPSTDTQYF.

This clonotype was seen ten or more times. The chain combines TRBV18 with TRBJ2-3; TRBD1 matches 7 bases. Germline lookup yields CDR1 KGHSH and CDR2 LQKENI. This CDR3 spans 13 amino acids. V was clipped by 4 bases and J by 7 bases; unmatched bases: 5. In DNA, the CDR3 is TGTGCCAGCTCACTGAGACAGGGCTATACGCAGTATTTT. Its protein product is CASSLRQGYTQYF.

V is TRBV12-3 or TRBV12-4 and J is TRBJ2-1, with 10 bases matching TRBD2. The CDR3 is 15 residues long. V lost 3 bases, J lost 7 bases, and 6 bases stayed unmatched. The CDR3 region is CASSFPSGGPNEQFF. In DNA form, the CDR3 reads TGTGCCAGCAGTTTCCCTAGCGGGGGCCCTAATGAGCAGTTCTTC.

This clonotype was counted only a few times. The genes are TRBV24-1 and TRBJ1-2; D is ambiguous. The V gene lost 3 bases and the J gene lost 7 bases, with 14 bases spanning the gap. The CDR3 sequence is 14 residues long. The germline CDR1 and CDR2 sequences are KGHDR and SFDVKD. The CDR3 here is CATSDSPLGAGYTF. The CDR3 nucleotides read TGTGCCACCAGTGATAGCCCCCTGGGAGCTGGCTACACCTTC.

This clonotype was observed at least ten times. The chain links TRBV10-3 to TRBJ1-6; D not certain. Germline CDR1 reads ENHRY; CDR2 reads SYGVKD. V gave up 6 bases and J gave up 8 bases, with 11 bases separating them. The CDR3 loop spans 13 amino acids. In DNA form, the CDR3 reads TGTGCCATCAGGGCTATCGAAGATTCACCCCTCCACTTT. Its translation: CAIRAIEDSPLHF.

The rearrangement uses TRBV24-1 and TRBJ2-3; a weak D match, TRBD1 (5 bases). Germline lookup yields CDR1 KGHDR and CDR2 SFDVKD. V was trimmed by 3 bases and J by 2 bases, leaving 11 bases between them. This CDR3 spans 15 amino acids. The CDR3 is CATSDQDKATDTQYF. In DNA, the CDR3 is TGTGCCACCAGTGATCAGGACAAAGCCACAGATACGCAGTATTTT.

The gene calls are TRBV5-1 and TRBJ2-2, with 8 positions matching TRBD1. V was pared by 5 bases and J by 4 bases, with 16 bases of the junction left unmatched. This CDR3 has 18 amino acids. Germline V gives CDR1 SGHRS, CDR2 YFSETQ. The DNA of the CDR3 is TGCGCCAGCAGAGGACAGGGCGGACTCAGGGCTTTCACCGGGGAGCTGTTTTTT. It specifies CASRGQGGLRAFTGELFF.

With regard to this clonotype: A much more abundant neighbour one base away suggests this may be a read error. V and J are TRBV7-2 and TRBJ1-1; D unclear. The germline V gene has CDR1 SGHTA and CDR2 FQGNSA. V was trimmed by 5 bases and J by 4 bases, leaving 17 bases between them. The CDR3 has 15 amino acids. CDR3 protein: CASSPAAALTTEAFF. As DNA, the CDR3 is TGTGCCAGCAGCCCGGCGGCGGCCTTGACCACTGAAGCTTTCTTT.

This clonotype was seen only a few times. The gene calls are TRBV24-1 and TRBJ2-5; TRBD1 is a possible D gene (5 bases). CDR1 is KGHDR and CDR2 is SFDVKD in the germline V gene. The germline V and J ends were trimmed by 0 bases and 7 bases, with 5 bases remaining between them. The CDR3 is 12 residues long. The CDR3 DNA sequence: TGTGCCACCAGTGATTTGACAGGGACCCAGTACTTC. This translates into CATSDLTGTQYF.

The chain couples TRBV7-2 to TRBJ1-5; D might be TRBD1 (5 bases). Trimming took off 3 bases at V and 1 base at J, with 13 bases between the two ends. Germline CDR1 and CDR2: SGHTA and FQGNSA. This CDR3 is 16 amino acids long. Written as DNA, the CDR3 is TGTGCCAGCAGCTTGGTTTCGGGACCGAGCAATCAGCCCCAGCATTTT. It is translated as CASSLVSGPSNQPQHF.

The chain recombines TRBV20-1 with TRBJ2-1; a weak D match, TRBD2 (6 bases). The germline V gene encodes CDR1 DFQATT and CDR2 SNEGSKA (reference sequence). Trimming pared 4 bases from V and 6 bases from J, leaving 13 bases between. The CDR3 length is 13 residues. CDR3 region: CSAKTSPRNEQFF. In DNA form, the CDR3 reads TGCAGTGCTAAGACTAGTCCCCGCAATGAGCAGTTCTTC.

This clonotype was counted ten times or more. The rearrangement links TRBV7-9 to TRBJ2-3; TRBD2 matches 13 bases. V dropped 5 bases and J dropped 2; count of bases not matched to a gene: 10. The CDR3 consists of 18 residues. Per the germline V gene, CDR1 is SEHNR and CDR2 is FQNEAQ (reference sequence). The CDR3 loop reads CASSEPGLAGSSTDTQYF. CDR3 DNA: TGTGCCAGCAGCGAGCCGGGACTAGCGGGGTCCTCCACAGATACGCAGTATTTT.